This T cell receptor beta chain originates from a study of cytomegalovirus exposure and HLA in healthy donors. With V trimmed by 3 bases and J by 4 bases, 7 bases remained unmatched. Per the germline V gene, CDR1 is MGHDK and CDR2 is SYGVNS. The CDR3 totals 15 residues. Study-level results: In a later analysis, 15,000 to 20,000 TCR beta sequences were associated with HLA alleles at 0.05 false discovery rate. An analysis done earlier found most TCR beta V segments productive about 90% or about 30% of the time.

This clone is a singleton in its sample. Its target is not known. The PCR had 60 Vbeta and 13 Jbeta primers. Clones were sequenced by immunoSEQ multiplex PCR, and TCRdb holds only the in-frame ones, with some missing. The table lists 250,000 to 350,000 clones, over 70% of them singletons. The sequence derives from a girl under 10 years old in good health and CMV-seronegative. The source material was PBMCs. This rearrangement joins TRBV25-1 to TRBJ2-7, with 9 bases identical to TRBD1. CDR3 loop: CASSDPRQGEYEQYF. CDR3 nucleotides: TGTGCCAGCAGTGACCCGCGACAGGGGGAGTACGAGCAGTACTTC.